This T cell receptor (beta chain) came from a study of blood T cells in healthy people across ages (dated by TCRdb to the mid-2010s). For the study in its entirety: In model experiments, template switching captured roughly one uniquely barcoded TCR beta cDNA molecule for every two T cells. For two donors (one aged 18 to 29 and one aged 80 or older), the study analyzed two additional independent replicas of 1 million unique cDNA reads from the same blood draw. Donors of different ages were randomly distributed across sequencing lanes to avoid experimental bias. The donors were split into four age groups: young (average roughly 15 years), middle-aged (about 40), aged (over 55) and long-lived (about 74). To track age-related changes in TCR beta repertoire diversity, the study relied on deep sequencing normalized with unique cDNA molecular identifiers. Paper-wide results and their limitations: Total diversity estimates from one million sequenced T cells were considered lower bounds and underestimates. Conclusive comparison of naive and antigen-experienced compartments was prevented by the profiling of bulk unsorted PBMCs. There was a strong correlation between observed TCR beta diversity and the percentage of naive T cells measured by flow cytometry. Observed TCR beta diversity per million T cells fell roughly linearly with age, and a significant reduction was already apparent by age about 38. Compared with the aged group, the long-lived group had more naive CD4+ T cells, fewer expanded clones and increased TCR diversity, suggesting age selection. Donor CMV infection status was unknown, potentially confounding age-related changes in expanded clonotypes.

On this clonotype: Its antigen is currently not known. No per-base quality is available; no much larger clone lies one base away.

Systemically healthy Caucasian individuals from Russia, over 30 in total and aged roughly 6 to 90 years, were included as donors. Each donor gave approximately 9.4 milliliters of peripheral blood, drawn into EDTA-treated Vacutainer tubes. Ficoll-Paque density-gradient centrifugation was used to isolate PBMCs, with at least 7 million obtained per sample. Total RNA was extracted from PBMCs with Trizol reagent, with at least 5 micrograms obtained per sample. For every donor, flow cytometry on a PBMC aliquot measured the percentage of naive CD45RAhigh/CD27high T cells. CDR1 and CDR2 (KGHDR, SFDVKD) derive from the germline V gene. The CDR3, from cysteine to phenylalanine, totals 15 residues. The CDR3 DNA has 45 bases and is translated from base 1. Between the V and J ends, shortened by 4 bases and 2 bases respectively, the junction contains 14 bases. Library construction relied on 5' RACE. The run used an Illumina HiSeq 2500. A second PCR of about 6 to 11 cycles was performed with a sample-barcoded 5' primer and a J-beta primer mix. Each TCR beta cDNA molecule received a unique molecular identifier from a template-switch 5' adaptor carrying 12 random nucleotides. Each sample yielded at least 2.5 million CDR3-containing paired-end reads. First-strand cDNA synthesis was performed from all RNA using the Mint cDNA synthesis kit, with priming by a TRBC-specific oligonucleotide. Following uracil-DNA glycosylase treatment, a first 18-cycle PCR with universal primers M1SS and BC2_uni_R was performed on all cDNA. For the original study's pipeline: Each sample was normalized by randomly selecting 1 million high-quality reads, each carrying a distinct molecular identifier. Instead of being binned into consensus sequences, reads that shared molecular identifiers were thrown out. MiTCR, run with a Q25 quality threshold and the strictest error-elimination algorithm, handled CDR3 identification, clonotype clustering and error correction. A nonparametric unseen species model with Euler transformation was used to estimate lower-bound total TCR beta diversity. TCRdb trimmed the raw reads at Q25, called clones with MiXCR and kept productive beta chains. Under each unique CDR3 protein, matching rows form one entry showing the most common genes and DNA. The V and J calls and clone size are TCRdb's, not the authors'. For this sample there are 790,000 or so distinct CDR3 sequences; roughly 50% appear just once. The ten most abundant clones make up more than 25% of the sample.

The sequencing sample was made of blood. The TCR was taken from a man aged 40-50 years in good health. The chain was built from TRBV24-1 and TRBJ2-7; TRBD1 is possibly the D segment (5 matching bases). In nucleotide form, the sequence is TGTGCCACCAGTGACGCAACAGGCGGACCCTACGAGCAGTACTTC. Translated, this gives CATSDATGGPYEQYF.